This T cell receptor beta chain derives from a study of cytomegalovirus exposure and HLA in healthy donors. In the study overall: Ancestry clustering placed 70% to 85% of several hundred genotyped donors in the Caucasian-associated cluster.

PCR amplification relied on 60 Vbeta primers (plus 13 Jbeta primers). Using immunoSEQ multiplex PCR, the repertoire was profiled, and TCRdb retains in-frame clones only, with some absent. The sample includes about 170,000 clones, 75% to 85% of them seen just once. The sequenced sample consisted of PBMCs. This clonotype originated in a woman aged 45-65 years in good health and CMV-seronegative.

CDR3 nucleotide sequence: TGTGCCAGCAGGGGACAGAACTATGGCTACACCTTC. Its protein product is CASRGQNYGYTF. The rearrangement links TRBV25-1 to TRBJ1-2; TRBD1 agrees at 7 bases. Germline-derived CDR1 and CDR2 are MGHDK and SYGVNS. The CDR3 consists of 12 residues. V shed 6 bases and J 2 bases; nucleotides not matched to a gene: 0.